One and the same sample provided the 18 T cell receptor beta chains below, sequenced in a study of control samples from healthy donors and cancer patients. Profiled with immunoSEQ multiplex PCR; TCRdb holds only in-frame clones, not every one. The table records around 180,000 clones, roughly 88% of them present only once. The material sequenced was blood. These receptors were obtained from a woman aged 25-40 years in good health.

As DNA, the CDR3 is TGTGCCAGCAGCCTAGGGGCGGAGAACACTGAAGCTTTCTTT. Encoded protein: CASSLGAENTEAFF. V and J are TRBV3-1 (or the pseudogene TRBV3-2) and TRBJ1-1, with TRBD1 as a possible D gene (5 bases). CDR3 size: 14 residues. Between the trimmed V and J ends, which lost 4 bases and 1 base, there was a span of 10 bases. Germline lookup yields CDR1 LGHDT and CDR2 YNNKEL (reference sequence).

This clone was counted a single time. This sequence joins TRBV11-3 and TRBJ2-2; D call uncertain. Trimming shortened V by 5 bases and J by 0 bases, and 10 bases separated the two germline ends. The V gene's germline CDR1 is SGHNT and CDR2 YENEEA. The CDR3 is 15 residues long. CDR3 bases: TGTGCCAGCAGCAGGCGGACCGCGAACACCGGGGAGCTGTTTTTT. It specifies CASSRRTANTGELFF.

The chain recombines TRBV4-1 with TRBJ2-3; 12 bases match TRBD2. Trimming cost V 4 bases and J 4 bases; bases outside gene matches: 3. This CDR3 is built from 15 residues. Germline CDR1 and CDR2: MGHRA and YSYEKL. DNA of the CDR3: TGCGCCAGCAGCCGGACTAGCGGGGTGGCAGATACGCAGTATTTT. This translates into CASSRTSGVADTQYF.

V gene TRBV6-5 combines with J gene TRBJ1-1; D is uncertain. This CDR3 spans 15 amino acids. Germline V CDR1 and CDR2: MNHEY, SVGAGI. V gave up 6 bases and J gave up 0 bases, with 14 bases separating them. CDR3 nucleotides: TGTGCCAGCAGGAACCGGCCGACTCTGAACACTGAAGCTTTCTTT. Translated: CASRNRPTLNTEAFF.

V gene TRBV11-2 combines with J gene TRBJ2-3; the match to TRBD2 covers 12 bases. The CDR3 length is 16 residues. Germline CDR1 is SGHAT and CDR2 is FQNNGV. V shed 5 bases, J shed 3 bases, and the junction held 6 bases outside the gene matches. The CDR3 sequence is CASSPLAGGRTDTQYF. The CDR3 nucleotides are TGTGCCAGCAGCCCACTAGCGGGGGGCCGTACAGATACGCAGTATTTT.

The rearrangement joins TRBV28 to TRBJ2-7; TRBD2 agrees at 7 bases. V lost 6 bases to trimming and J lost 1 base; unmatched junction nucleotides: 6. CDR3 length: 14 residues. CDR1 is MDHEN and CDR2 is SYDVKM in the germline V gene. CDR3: CASSGWRESYEQYF. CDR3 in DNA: TGTGCCAGCAGCGGATGGCGGGAGTCCTACGAGCAGTACTTC.

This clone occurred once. The CDR3 DNA reads TGTGCCAGCAGTCCTAGCGGCTCCTACAATGAGCAGTTCTTC. Translation: CASSPSGSYNEQFF. The V call is TRBV6-6, the J call TRBJ2-1; 7 bases are shared with TRBD2. This CDR3 region has 14 residues. Germline CDR1 and CDR2: MNHNY and SVGAGI (reference sequence). Trimming cost V 5 bases and J 0 bases; bases outside gene matches: 1.

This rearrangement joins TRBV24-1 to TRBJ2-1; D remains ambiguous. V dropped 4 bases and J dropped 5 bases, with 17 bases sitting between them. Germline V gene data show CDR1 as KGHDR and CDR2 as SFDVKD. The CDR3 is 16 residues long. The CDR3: CATSDPGPVEHNEQFF. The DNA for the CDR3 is TGTGCCACCAGTGACCCAGGCCCTGTGGAACACAATGAGCAGTTCTTC.

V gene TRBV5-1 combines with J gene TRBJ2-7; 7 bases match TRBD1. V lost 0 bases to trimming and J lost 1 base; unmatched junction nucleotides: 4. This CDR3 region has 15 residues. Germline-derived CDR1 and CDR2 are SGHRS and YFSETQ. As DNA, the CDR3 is TGCGCCAGCAGCTTGGGAGCAGGGGGTTCCTACGAGCAGTACTTC. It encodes CASSLGAGGSYEQYF.

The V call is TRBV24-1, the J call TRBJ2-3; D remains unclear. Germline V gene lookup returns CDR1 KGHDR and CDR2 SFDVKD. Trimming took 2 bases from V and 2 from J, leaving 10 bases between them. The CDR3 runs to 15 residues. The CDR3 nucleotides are TGTGCCACCAGTGATTCCGGAGAGATCACAGATACGCAGTATTTT. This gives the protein CATSDSGEITDTQYF.

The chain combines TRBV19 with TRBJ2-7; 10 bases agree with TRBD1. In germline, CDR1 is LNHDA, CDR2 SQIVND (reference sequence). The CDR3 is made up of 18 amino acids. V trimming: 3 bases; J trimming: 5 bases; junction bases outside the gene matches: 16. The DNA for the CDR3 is TGTGCCAGTAGTATCTCACTTTTGATGGACAGGGGGTTGCACGAGCAGTACTTC. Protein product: CASSISLLMDRGLHEQYF.

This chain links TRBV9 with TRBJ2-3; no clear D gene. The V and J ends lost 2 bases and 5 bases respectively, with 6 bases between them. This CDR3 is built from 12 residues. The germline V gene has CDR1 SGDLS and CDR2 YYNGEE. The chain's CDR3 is CASSVGLDTQYF. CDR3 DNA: TGTGCCAGCAGCGTGGGTTTAGATACGCAGTATTTT.

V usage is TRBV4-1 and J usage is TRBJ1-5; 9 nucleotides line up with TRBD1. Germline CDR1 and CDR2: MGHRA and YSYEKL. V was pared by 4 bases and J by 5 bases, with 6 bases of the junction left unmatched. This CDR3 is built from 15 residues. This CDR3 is CASSPGQGMDQPQHF. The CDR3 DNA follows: TGCGCCAGCAGCCCGGGACAGGGCATGGATCAGCCCCAGCATTTT.

DNA for the CDR3: TGTGCCAGCAGCGAGACTAGCGAGCTCATGGTCGGGACAGATACGCAGTATTTT. It encodes CASSETSELMVGTDTQYF. V is TRBV14 and J is TRBJ2-3; 8 nucleotides match TRBD2. The CDR3 is made up of 18 amino acids. CDR1 is SGHDN, CDR2 FVKESK, per germline. The V and J ends lost 5 bases and 3 bases, in that order; junction bases with no gene match: 16.

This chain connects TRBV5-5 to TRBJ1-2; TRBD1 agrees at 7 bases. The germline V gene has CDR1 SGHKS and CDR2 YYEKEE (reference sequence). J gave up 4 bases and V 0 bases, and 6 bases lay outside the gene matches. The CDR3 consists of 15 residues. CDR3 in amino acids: CASSLEGRGSYGYTF. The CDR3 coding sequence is TGTGCCAGCAGCTTGGAGGGCAGGGGGAGCTATGGCTACACCTTC.

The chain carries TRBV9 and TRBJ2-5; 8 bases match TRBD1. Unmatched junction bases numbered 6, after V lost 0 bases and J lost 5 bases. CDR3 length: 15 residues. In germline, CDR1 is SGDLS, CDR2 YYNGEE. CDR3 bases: TGTGCCAGCAGCGTAGGGACAGGGTATGCGGAGACCCAGTACTTC. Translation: CASSVGTGYAETQYF.

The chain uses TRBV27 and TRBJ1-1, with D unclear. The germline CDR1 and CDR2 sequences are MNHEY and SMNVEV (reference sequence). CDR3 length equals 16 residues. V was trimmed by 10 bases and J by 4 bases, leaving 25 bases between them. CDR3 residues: CANYVGDPGRRTEAFF. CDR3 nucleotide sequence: TGTGCCAACTACGTCGGGGATCCGGGCAGGCGCACTGAAGCTTTCTTT.

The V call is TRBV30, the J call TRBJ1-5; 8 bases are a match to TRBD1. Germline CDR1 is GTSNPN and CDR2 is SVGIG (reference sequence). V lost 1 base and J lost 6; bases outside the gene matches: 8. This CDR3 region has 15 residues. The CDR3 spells CAWSEADRVTQPQHF. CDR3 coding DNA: TGTGCCTGGAGTGAAGCGGACAGGGTTACTCAGCCCCAGCATTTT. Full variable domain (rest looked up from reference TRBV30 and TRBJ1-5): SQTIHQWPATLVQPVGSPLSLECTVEGTSNPNLYWYRQAAGRGLQLLFYSVGIGQISSEVPQNLSASRPQDRQFILSSKKLLLSDSGFYLCAWSEADRVTQPQHFGDGTRLSIL.